What follows describes a single TCR beta chain. Its target is unknown. This record belongs to a study of Graves' ophthalmopathy and Graves' hyperthyroidism. About the research overall: Hyperthyroidism showing no ophthalmopathy within 18 months of follow-up was stable. Regarding the study as a whole: A model of 13 signatures distinguished ophthalmopathy from stable hyperthyroidism at approximately 90% sensitivity and approximately 77% specificity.

Per germline, CDR1 SGHNT and CDR2 YYREEE (reference sequence). Between the trimmed V and J ends, which lost 0 bases and 3 bases, there was a span of 15 bases. The CDR3 length is 16 residues. The study amplified TCR beta CDR3 regions using RNA transcripts. Following a first-round RT-PCR that used HTBI primers, a second-round multiplex PCR was carried out. TCRdb used MiXCR to reprocess the multiplex PCR reads, holding one entry per CDR3 protein. The table lists around 1,000,000 distinct CDR3 sequences, roughly two fifths of them singletons, with over 8.5% in the top ten. Diagnosis used clinical symptoms, serum thyroxine, TRAb, thyroid ultrasound and orbital computed tomography.

The chain links TRBV5-4 to TRBJ1-2; D gene unclear. This TCR came from an adult man with Graves' hyperthyroidism. Sequencing used peripheral blood or thyroid tissue (not recorded which). The CDR3 nucleotides read TGTGCCAGCAGCTTGGAGATGGTCCTCGGGGACTATGGCTACACCTTC. It specifies CASSLEMVLGDYGYTF. Filled out from reference TRBV5-4 and TRBJ1-2, the complete variable domain reads ETGVTQSPTHLIKTRGQQVTLRCSSQSGHNTVSWYQQALGQGPQFIFQYYREEENGRGNFPPRFSGLQFPNYSSELNVNALELDDSALYLCASSLEMVLGDYGYTFGSGTRLTVV.